The entry below gives a single T cell receptor beta chain sequence along with its context. The antigen remains undetermined. The sample is drawn from a study of cytomegalovirus exposure and HLA in healthy donors. Study outcomes and limitations: Later on, a genetic analysis was performed. It linked a missense variant in DCLRE1C with V- and J-gene trimming of TCR beta.

Germline assignment: CDR1 MNHNS and CDR2 SASEGT. This CDR3 comprises 16 residues. V lost 3 bases and J lost 2; bases outside the gene matches: 4. PCR employed 60 Vbeta and 13 Jbeta primers. Sequencing was performed with immunoSEQ multiplex PCR; in TCRdb, only in-frame clones are kept and a portion is missing. The sample carries about 190,000 clones, less than 85% recorded once. Sequenced: PBMCs. The chain joins TRBV6-1 to TRBJ1-5; TRBD1 aligns across 10 bases. The TCR comes from a man between 25 and 39 years old in good health and CMV-seropositive. CDR3 bases: TGTGCCAGCAGTGAGAGACAGGGGGCTGGCAATCAGCCCCAGCATTTT. This codes for CASSERQGAGNQPQHF.